Following are 11 T cell receptor beta chains from one sample sequenced in a study of blood T cells in healthy people across ages. The second PCR ran about 6 to 12 cycles with a sample-barcoded 5' primer and J-beta primers. A single record per CDR3 protein comes from TCRdb applying MiXCR to the 5' RACE reads. This sample carries around 1.5 million distinct CDR3 sequences, roughly 40% of them seen once, and the ten largest clones take less than 8%. Material for sequencing was blood. Receptors were obtained from a woman between 18 and 30 years old in good health.

This clonotype was detected a few times. V gene TRBV3-1 combines with J gene TRBJ2-1, with a possible D match to TRBD2 (6 bases). Germline V gene lookup returns CDR1 LGHDT and CDR2 YNNKEL (reference sequence). This CDR3 spans 14 amino acids. The germline V and J ends were trimmed by 4 bases and 7 bases, with 14 bases remaining between them. The CDR3 region has the DNA TGTGCCAGCAGCCCCGGGGGAGGCCAGAATGAGCAGTTCTTC. As protein: CASSPGGGQNEQFF.

Here the CDR3 DNA reads TGCAGCGTTGAAGGGACAGAAAAGCGGGGGCAATACAATGAGCAGTTCTTC. Translated, it gives CSVEGTEKRGQYNEQFF. The chain is built from TRBV29-1 and TRBJ2-1; TRBD2 matches at 8 bases. From germline, CDR1 is SQVTM and CDR2 ANQGSEA. The CDR3 sequence is 17 residues long. J lost 4 bases, V lost 1 base, and 12 bases had no gene match.

This clonotype was detected a few times. This chain links TRBV10-3 with TRBJ2-7; TRBD2 might be the D (6 bases). Per germline, CDR1 ENHRY and CDR2 SYGVKD. This CDR3 is 14 amino acids long. The V end lost 7 bases, the J end lost 1 base, and 14 bases lay between the germline ends. The CDR3 nucleotides are TGTGCCATCATGGCAGGCGGGGTTTCCTACGAGCAGTACTTC. Translation: CAIMAGGVSYEQYF.

The V and J genes are TRBV20-1 and TRBJ2-7; 9 bases are a match to TRBD2. CDR1 and CDR2 from the germline V gene are DFQATT and SNEGSKA (reference sequence). This CDR3 region has 16 residues. V shed 0 bases, J shed 2 bases, and the junction held 8 bases outside the gene matches. The CDR3 DNA follows: TGCAGTGCTAGAGAATGGCGGCTAGCGGGAACCTACGAGCAGTACTTC. This sequence encodes CSAREWRLAGTYEQYF.

With regard to this clonotype: The junction shows a germline mismatch at one end, possibly a read error. This chain links TRBV12-3 or TRBV12-4 with TRBJ2-3; D uncertain. The CDR3 spans 13 residues. This CDR3 reads CASSLQTGDMQYF. CDR3 DNA sequence: TGTGCCAGCAGTCTCCAGACTGGAGATATGCAGTATTTT.

The CDR3 is CASTETYPASYEQYF. The CDR3 DNA reads as TGCGCCAGCACCGAGACCTACCCCGCTTCCTACGAGCAGTACTTC. V usage is TRBV5-1 and J usage is TRBJ2-7; D is ambiguous. Germline-derived CDR1 and CDR2 are SGHRS and YFSETQ. The CDR3 is 15 residues long. V gave up 6 bases and J gave up 1 base, with 17 bases separating them. Full variable domain (rest looked up from reference TRBV5-1 and TRBJ2-7): KAGVTQTPRYLIKTRGQQVTLSCSPISGHRSVSWYQQTPGQGLQFLFEYFSETQRNKGNFPGRFSGRQFSNSRSEMNVSTLELGDSALYLCASTETYPASYEQYFGPGTRLTVT.

This sequence joins TRBV6-1 and TRBJ2-4; 10 bases align to TRBD2. The CDR3 totals 20 residues. J lost 1 base, V lost 1 base, and 13 bases had no gene match. Looked up from germline, CDR1 is MNHNS and CDR2 is SASEGT. The CDR3 here is CASSEVFLAGVKSAKNIQYF. CDR3 DNA: TGTGCCAGCAGTGAAGTTTTCCTAGCGGGAGTGAAAAGTGCCAAAAACATTCAGTACTTC.

The rearrangement joins TRBV7-9 to TRBJ2-4, with 7 bases aligning to TRBD1. The CDR3 spans 11 residues. Germline CDR1 SEHNR, CDR2 FQNEAQ (reference sequence). V was pared by 8 bases and J by 14 bases, with 9 bases of the junction left unmatched. Here the CDR3 DNA reads TGTGCCAGCCGGCTCACAGGGGAAAAGTACTTC. Translated: CASRLTGEKYF.

This clonotype was found a few times. The J gene is TRBJ2-1, the V gene TRBV4-1; TRBD2 agrees at 7 bases. Looked up from germline, CDR1 is MGHRA and CDR2 is YSYEKL. This CDR3 spans 17 amino acids. The J segment lost 4 bases and the V segment lost 0 bases, leaving 9 bases of the junction unmatched. The CDR3 sequence is CASSQDGGGSRYNEQFF. CDR3 in DNA: TGCGCCAGCAGCCAAGATGGGGGGGGGAGTCGTTACAATGAGCAGTTCTTC.

The V call is TRBV5-1, the J call TRBJ2-7; no firm D call. This CDR3 contains 12 residues. Germline V gene lookup returns CDR1 SGHRS and CDR2 YFSETQ. Trimming removed 4 bases from V and 6 bases from J, with 11 bases in between. The CDR3 protein is CASSPTECEQYF. The CDR3 nucleotides read TGCGCCAGCAGCCCGACGGAATGCGAGCAGTACTTC. The full variable domain, its missing parts supplied by reference TRBV5-1 and TRBJ2-7, is KAGVTQTPRYLIKTRGQQVTLSCSPISGHRSVSWYQQTPGQGLQFLFEYFSETQRNKGNFPGRFSGRQFSNSRSEMNVSTLELGDSALYLCASSPTECEQYFGPGTRLTVT.

In this sample, this clonotype turned up once. At one end the junction does not follow the germline gene, possibly because of a read error. In DNA, the CDR3 is TGTGCCAGCAGTCCATATCAAGACAGGGGTGAGACAGATATGCAGTATTTT. It is translated as CASSPYQDRGETDMQYF. The V gene is TRBV12-3 or TRBV12-4, the J gene TRBJ2-3, with 8 bases that match TRBD1. This CDR3 is 17 amino acids long.